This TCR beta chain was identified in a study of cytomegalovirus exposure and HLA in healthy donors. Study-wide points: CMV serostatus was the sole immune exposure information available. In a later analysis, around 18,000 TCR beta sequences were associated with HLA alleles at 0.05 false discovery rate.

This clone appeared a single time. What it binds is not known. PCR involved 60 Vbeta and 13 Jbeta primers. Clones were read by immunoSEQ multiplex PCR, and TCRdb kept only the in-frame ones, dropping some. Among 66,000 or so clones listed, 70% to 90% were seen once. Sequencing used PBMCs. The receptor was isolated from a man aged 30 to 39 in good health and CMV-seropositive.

CDR3 coding DNA: TGTGCCAGCATGGGACTAGCGGGAGTCAAAGTAGACAATGAGCAGTTCTTC. Translating it yields CASMGLAGVKVDNEQFF. This chain uses TRBV28 with TRBJ2-1; TRBD2 matches 14 bases. Germline V gene lookup returns CDR1 MDHEN and CDR2 SYDVKM. V lost 7 bases, J lost 5 bases, and 10 bases stayed unmatched. The CDR3 length is 17 residues.